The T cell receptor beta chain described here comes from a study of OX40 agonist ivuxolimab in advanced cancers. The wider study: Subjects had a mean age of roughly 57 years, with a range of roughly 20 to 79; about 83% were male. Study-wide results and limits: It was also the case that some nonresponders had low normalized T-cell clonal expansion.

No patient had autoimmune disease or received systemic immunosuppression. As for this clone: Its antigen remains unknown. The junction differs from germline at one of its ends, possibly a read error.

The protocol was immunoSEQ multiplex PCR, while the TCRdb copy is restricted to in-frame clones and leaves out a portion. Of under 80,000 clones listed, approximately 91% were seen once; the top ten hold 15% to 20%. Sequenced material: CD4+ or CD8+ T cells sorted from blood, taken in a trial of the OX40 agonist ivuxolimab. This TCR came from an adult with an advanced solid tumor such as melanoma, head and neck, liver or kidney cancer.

CDR3 in DNA: TGCAGCGTCGAAGGGACAGGGAGCGGAGAGACCCAGTACTTC. It yields the protein CSVEGTGSGETQYF. The chain is built from TRBV29-1 and TRBJ2-5; 9 bases are a match to TRBD1. Germline loops: CDR1 SQVTM, CDR2 ANQGSEA. The CDR3 has 14 amino acids.